A selection of T cell receptor beta chains follows, all from one sample in a study of shared clonotypes between healthy human individuals. Repertoires were generated with immunoSEQ multiplex PCR, while TCRdb's copy carries only in-frame clones and drops some. The sample shows millions of clones, approximately 92% of them seen only once. The sequencing input was naive CD4+ T cells sorted from blood. The receptors were gathered from a man younger than 35 in good health. Each CDR3 is given with its conserved first and last residue. D genes are given only for firm matches. For some rows the clone size is stated as once, few or many, or as a class when expanded; others skip it.

J gene	D gene	clone size	V gene	CDR3 protein	CDR3 DNA
TRBJ1-6	NA	few	TRBV19	CASSGQMSPLHF	TGTGCCAGTAGTGGCCAGATGTCACCCCTCCACTTT
TRBJ1-1	NA	NA	TRBV4-1	CASSREGQNTEAFF	TGCGCCAGCAGCCGCGAGGGACAGAACACTGAAGCTTTCTTT
TRBJ1-3	NA	NA	TRBV7-8	CASSFSLSGNTIYF	TGTGCCAGCAGCTTCAGCCTCTCTGGAAACACCATATATTTT
TRBJ2-1	TRBD1	NA	TRBV5-1	CASSPGPTGVGEQFF	TGCGCCAGCAGCCCGGGCCCTACAGGGGTAGGTGAGCAGTTCTTC
TRBJ1-4	NA	NA	TRBV5-1	CASTDGNNEKLFF	TGCGCCAGTACGGACGGTAACAATGAAAAACTGTTTTTT
TRBJ2-5	NA	NA	TRBV7-6	CASSSTGPGETQYF	TGTGCCAGCAGCTCGACAGGACCGGGGGAGACCCAGTACTTC
TRBJ1-3	TRBD1	NA	TRBV7-2	CASSHADRVRF	TGTGCCAGCAGCCATGCCGACAGGGTACGTTTT
TRBJ2-1	TRBD2	NA	TRBV6-5	CASRSSGRGNEQFF	TGTGCCAGCCGCTCTAGCGGGAGGGGTAATGAGCAGTTCTTC
TRBJ2-3	TRBD1	NA	TRBV18	CASSPRQGLSTDTQYF	TGTGCCAGCTCACCGCGACAGGGATTAAGCACAGATACGCAGTATTTT
TRBJ2-3	NA	NA	TRBV11-3	CASSLGHRAADTQYF	TGTGCCAGCAGCTTGGGTCACAGGGCCGCAGATACGCAGTATTTT
TRBJ2-7	NA	NA	TRBV11-2	CASSSNYEQYF	TGTGCCAGCAGCTCCAACTACGAGCAGTACTTC
TRBJ2-3	NA	once	TRBV6-5	CASSYSGPRTDTQYF	TGTGCCAGCAGTTACTCGGGCCCTCGCACAGATACGCAGTATTTT
TRBJ1-6	NA	few	TRBV5-1	CASSLEARDNSPLHF	TGCGCCAGCAGCTTGGAAGCCAGGGACAATTCACCCCTCCACTTT
TRBJ2-2	NA	NA	TRBV5-1	CASSSGPDGAGELFF	TGCGCCAGCAGCTCGGGACCCGACGGCGCCGGGGAGCTGTTTTTT
TRBJ2-1	NA	once	TRBV2	CASLLVYEQFF	TGTGCCAGCCTTCTAGTTTATGAGCAGTTCTTC
TRBJ2-1	TRBD1	NA	TRBV14	CASSHRDRGPYNEQFF	TGTGCCAGCAGCCACCGGGACAGGGGTCCCTACAATGAGCAGTTCTTC
TRBJ2-5	NA	NA	TRBV6-5	CASSTSIVMETQYF	TGTGCCAGTAGCACGTCGATTGTTATGGAGACCCAGTACTTC
TRBJ1-4	NA	NA	TRBV7-8	CASSFRDQGEKLFF	TGTGCCAGCAGCTTCCGGGACCAAGGGGAAAAACTGTTTTTT
TRBJ1-6	NA	NA	TRBV6-6	CASSYSISRVGSPLHF	TGTGCCAGCAGTTACTCGATATCCAGGGTTGGGTCACCCCTCCACTTT
TRBJ1-5	NA	NA	TRBV19	CASSIDNSGSNQPQHF	TGTGCCAGTAGTATTGACAATTCGGGTAGCAATCAGCCCCAGCATTTT
TRBJ1-1	TRBD1	NA	TRBV5-1	CASSLPEGQGLNTEAFF	TGCGCCAGCAGCTTACCGGAGGGACAGGGGCTTAACACTGAAGCTTTCTTT